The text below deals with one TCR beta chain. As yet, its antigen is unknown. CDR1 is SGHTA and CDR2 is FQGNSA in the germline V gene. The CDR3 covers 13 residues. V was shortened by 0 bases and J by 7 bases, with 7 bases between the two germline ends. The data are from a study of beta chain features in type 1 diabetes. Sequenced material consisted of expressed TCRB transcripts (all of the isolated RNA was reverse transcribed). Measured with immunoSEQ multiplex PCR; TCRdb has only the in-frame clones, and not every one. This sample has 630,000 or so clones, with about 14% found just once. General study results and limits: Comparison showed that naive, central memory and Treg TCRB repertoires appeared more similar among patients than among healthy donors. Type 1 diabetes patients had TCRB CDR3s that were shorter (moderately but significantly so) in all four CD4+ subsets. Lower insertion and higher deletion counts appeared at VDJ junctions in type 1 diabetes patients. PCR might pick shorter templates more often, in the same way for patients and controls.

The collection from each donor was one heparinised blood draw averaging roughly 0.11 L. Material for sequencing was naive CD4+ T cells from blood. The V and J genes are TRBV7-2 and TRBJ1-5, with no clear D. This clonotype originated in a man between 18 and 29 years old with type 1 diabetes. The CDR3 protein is CASSLAGGQPQHF. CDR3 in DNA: TGTGCCAGCAGCTTAGCCGGAGGGCAGCCCCAGCATTTT.